A selection of T cell receptor beta chains follows, all from one sample in a study of shared clonotypes between healthy human individuals. Only in-frame clones appear in the TCRdb table, and some are missing; sequencing was by immunoSEQ multiplex PCR. The sample shows over 400,000 clones, 81% of them seen only once. Sequenced material: PBMCs. These receptors came from a woman aged 40 to 50 in good health. Some clones in this sample may be carry-over from other donors' samples. Both conserved end residues are part of each CDR3. Each record gives: D gene, J gene, V gene, CDR3 protein. D genes are given only for firm matches.

>.|TRBJ1-1|TRBV28
CASRDQGKNTEAFF
>TRBD2|TRBJ2-7|TRBV28
CASRGFGGVLYEQYF
>TRBD2|TRBJ2-7|TRBV28
CASSRPGLAGAYEQYF
>TRBD2|TRBJ2-5|TRBV15
CATSRGTSGRSETQYF
>TRBD1|TRBJ1-1|TRBV28
CASSLPGGLNTEAFF
>.|TRBJ2-7|TRBV2
CASSSPLSF
>TRBD2|TRBJ2-3|TRBV19
CASRLAGSDTQYF
>TRBD2|TRBJ2-3|TRBV5-1
CASSGTGTSEDTQYF
>.|TRBJ1-1|TRBV28
CASSLLPGGDTEAFF
>TRBD1|TRBJ2-7|TRBV9
CASSVALTGGASEQYF